These 2 T cell receptor beta chains were sequenced from one sample in a study of cytomegalovirus exposure and HLA in healthy donors (dated by TCRdb to 2015 to 2018). Library preparation used the immunoSEQ multiplex PCR assay. For the multiplex PCR, a mixture combining 60 forward primers for TCR Vbeta segments and 13 reverse primers for TCR Jbeta segments was used. TCRdb re-hosts the immuneACCESS table, in-frame sequences only. Its copies lack some clones; in the studies checked, an unresolved V gene accounts for under half of them, and the cause for the rest is not known. The sample's table lists a count of tens of thousands of clones. The top ten hold less than 5.5% of the sample. Sequencing was done on a sample of PBMCs. These receptors originate from a woman in her forties in good health and CMV-seropositive.

The chain recombines TRBV27 with TRBJ2-7; 9 bases are shared with TRBD1. This CDR3 has 16 amino acids. V gave up 4 bases and J gave up 6 bases; unmatched junction bases: 13. Germline V gene data show CDR1 as MNHEY and CDR2 as SMNVEV (reference sequence). CDR3 in amino acids: CASSYLPGQGTSEQYF. The CDR3 DNA reads TGTGCCAGCAGTTACTTGCCGGGACAGGGAACCAGCGAGCAGTACTTC.

This chain links TRBV29-1 with TRBJ2-7; D possibly corresponds to TRBD1 (6 bases). Trimming stripped 3 bases from V and 2 bases from J, with 11 bases between. CDR3 length equals 13 residues. The germline V gene has CDR1 SQVTM and CDR2 ANQGSEA. The CDR3 sequence: CSVDTGKTYEQYF. DNA of the CDR3: TGCAGCGTTGACACAGGGAAGACCTACGAGCAGTACTTC.